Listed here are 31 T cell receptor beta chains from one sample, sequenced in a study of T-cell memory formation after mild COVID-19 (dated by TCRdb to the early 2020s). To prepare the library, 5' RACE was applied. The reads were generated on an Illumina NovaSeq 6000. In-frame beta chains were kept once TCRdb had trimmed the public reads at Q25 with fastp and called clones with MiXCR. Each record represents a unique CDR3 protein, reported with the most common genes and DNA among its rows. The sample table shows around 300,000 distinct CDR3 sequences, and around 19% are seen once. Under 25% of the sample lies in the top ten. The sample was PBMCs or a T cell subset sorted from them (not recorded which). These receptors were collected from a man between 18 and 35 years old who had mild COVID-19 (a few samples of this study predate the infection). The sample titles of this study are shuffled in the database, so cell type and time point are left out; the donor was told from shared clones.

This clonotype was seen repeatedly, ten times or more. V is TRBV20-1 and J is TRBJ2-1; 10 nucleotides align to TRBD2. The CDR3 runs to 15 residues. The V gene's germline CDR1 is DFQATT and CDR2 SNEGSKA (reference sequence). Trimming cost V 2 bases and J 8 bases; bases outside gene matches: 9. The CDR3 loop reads CSARSPAGGIYEQFF. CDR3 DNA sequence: TGCAGTGCTAGATCCCCAGCGGGGGGGATCTATGAGCAGTTCTTC.

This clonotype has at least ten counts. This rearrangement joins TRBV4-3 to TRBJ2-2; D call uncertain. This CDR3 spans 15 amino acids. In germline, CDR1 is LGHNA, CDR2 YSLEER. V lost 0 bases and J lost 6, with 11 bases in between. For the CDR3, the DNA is TGCGCCAGCAGCCAAGATCTGGAGTTTTCCGGGGAGCTGTTTTTT. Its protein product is CASSQDLEFSGELFF.

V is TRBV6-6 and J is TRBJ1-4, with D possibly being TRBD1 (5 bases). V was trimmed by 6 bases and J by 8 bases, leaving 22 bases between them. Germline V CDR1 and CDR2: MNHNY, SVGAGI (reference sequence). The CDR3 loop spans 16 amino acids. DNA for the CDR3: TGTGCCAGCAGCCAGGGCGGCCAGGTTGTTTTGGAAAAACTGTTTTTT. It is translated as CASSQGGQVVLEKLFF.

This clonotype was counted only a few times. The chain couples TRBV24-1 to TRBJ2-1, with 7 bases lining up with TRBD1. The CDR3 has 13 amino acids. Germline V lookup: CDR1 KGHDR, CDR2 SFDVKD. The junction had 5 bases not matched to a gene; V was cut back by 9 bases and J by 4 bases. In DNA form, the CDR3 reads TGTGCCACCTCCGGGACAGATTACAATGAGCAGTTCTTC. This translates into CATSGTDYNEQFF.

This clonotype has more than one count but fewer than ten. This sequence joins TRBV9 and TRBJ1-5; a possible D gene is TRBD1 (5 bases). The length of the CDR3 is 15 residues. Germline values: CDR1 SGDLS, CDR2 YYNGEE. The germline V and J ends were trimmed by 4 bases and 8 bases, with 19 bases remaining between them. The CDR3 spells CASSPGTDPGKPQHF. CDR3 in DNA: TGTGCCAGCAGCCCAGGCACGGACCCAGGGAAGCCCCAGCATTTT.

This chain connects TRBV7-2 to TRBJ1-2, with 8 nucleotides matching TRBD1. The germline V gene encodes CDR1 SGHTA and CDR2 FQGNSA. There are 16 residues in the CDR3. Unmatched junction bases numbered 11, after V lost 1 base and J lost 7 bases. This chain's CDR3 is CASSLVRGRGQGGYTF. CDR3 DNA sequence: TGTGCCAGCAGCTTAGTTCGTGGCAGGGGGCAGGGTGGCTACACCTTC.

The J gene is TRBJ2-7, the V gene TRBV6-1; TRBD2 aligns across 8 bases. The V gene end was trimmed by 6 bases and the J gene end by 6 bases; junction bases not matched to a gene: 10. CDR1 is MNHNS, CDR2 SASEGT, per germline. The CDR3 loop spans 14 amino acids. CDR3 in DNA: TGTGCCAGCAGGACCGGGGGGGCGACAGGCGAGCAGTACTTC. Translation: CASRTGGATGEQYF.

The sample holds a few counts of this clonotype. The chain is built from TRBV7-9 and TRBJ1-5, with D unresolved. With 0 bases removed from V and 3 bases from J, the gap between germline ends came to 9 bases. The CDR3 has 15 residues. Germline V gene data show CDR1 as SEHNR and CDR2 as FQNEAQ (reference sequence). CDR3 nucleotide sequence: TGTGCCAGCAGCTTAGCCGGGTCGGTCAATCAGCCCCAGCATTTT. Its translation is CASSLAGSVNQPQHF.

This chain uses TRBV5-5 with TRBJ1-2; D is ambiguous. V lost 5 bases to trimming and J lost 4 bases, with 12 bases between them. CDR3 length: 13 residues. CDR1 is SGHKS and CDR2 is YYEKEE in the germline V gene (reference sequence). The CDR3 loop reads CASRGWERYGYTF. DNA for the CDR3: TGTGCCAGCAGGGGCTGGGAACGCTATGGCTACACCTTC.

The CDR3 protein is CASSAEQGLGQPQHF. The CDR3, as DNA: TGTGCCAGCAGTGCCGAACAGGGCCTTGGGCAGCCCCAGCATTTT. This chain connects TRBV2 to TRBJ1-5, with a possible D match to TRBD1 (6 bases). Trimming removed 4 bases from V and 7 bases from J, with 17 bases in between. The V gene's germline CDR1 is SNHLY and CDR2 FYNNEI. The CDR3 consists of 15 residues.

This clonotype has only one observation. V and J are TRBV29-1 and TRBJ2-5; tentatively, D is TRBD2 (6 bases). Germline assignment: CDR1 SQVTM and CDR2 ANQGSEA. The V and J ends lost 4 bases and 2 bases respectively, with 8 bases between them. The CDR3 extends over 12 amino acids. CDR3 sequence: CSVAGVQETQYF. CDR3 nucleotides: TGCAGCGTTGCGGGGGTGCAAGAGACCCAGTACTTC. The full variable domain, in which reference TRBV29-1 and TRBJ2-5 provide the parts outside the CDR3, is SAVISQKPSRDICQRGTSLTIQCQVDSQVTMMFWYRQQPGQSLTLIATANQGSEATYESGFVIDKFPISRPNLTFSTLTVSNMSPEDSSIYLCSVAGVQETQYFGPGTRLLVL.

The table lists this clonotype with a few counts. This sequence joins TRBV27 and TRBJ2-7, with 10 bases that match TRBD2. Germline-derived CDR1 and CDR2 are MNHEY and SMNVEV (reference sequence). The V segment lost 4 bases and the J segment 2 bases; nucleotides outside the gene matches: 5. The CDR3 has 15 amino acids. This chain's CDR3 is CASSYSGGTAYEQYF. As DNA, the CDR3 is TGTGCCAGCAGTTATAGCGGGGGGACCGCCTACGAGCAGTACTTC.

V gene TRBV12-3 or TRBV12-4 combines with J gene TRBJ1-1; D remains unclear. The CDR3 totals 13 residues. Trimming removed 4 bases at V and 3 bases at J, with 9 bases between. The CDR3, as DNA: TGTGCCAGCAGTTCAAATCGGCACACTGAAGCTTTCTTT. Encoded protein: CASSSNRHTEAFF.

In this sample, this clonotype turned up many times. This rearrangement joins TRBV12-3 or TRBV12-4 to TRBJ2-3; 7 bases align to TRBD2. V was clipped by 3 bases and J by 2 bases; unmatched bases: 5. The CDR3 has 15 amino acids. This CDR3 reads CASSFGLADTDTQYF. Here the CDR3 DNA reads TGTGCCAGCAGTTTCGGCCTAGCGGACACAGATACGCAGTATTTT.

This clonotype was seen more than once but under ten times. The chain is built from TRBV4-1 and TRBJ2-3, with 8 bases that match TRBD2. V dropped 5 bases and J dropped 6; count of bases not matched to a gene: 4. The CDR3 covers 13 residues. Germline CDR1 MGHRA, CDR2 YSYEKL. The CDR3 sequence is CASSFSGGDTQYF. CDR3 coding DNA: TGCGCCAGCAGCTTCTCGGGGGGGGATACGCAGTATTTT.

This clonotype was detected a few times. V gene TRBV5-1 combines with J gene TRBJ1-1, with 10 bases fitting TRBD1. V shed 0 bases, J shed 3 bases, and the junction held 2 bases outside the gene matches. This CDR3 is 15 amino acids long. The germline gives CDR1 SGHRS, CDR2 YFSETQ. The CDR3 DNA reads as TGCGCCAGCAGCTTGGCGGGACAGGGGCACACTGAAGCTTTCTTT. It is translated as CASSLAGQGHTEAFF.

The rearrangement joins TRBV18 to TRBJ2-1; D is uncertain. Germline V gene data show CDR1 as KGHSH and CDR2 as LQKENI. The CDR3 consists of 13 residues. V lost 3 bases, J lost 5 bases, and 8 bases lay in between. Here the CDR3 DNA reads TGTGCCAGCTCACCGAGTTTTGACAATGAGCAGTTCTTC. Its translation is CASSPSFDNEQFF.

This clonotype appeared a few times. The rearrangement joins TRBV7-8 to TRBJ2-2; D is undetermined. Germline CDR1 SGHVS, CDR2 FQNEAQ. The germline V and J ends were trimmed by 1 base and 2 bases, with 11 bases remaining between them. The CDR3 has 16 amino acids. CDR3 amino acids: CASSLVGHANTGELFF. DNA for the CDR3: TGTGCCAGCAGCTTAGTAGGCCATGCCAACACCGGGGAGCTGTTTTTT.

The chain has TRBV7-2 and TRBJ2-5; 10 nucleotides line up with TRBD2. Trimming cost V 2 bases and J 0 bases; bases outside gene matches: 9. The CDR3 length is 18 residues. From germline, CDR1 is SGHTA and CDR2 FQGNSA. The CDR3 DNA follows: TGTGCCAGCAGCTTATCGTCTAGCGGGGGCCCGTACCAAGAGACCCAGTACTTC. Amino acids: CASSLSSSGGPYQETQYF. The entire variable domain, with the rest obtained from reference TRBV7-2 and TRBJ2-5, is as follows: GAGVSQSPSNKVTEKGKDVELRCDPISGHTALYWYRQSLGQGLEFLIYFQGNSAPDKSGLPSDRFSAERTGGSVSTLTIQRTQQEDSAVYLCASSLSSSGGPYQETQYFGPGTRLLVL.

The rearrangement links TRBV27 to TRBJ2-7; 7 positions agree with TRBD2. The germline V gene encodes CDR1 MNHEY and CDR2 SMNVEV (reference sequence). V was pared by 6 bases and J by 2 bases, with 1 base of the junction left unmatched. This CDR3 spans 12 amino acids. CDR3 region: CASRSGAYEQYV. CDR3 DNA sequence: TGTGCCAGCAGAAGCGGGGCCTACGAGCAGTACGTC.

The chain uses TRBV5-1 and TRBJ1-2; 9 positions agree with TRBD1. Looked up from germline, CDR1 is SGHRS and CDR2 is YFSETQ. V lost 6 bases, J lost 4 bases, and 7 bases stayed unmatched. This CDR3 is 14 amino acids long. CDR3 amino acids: CASNPTGGFYGYTF. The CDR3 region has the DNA TGCGCCAGCAACCCGACAGGGGGTTTCTATGGCTACACCTTC.

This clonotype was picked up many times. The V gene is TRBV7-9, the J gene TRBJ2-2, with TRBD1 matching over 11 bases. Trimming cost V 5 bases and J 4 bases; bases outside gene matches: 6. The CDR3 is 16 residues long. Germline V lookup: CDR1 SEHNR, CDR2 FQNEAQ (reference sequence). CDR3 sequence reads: CASSAGQGAPTGELFF. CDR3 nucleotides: TGTGCCAGCAGCGCCGGACAGGGGGCGCCCACCGGGGAGCTGTTTTTT.

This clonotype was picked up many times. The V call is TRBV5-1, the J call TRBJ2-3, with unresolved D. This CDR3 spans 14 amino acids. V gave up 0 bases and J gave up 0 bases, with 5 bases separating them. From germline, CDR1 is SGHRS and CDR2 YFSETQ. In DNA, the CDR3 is TGCGCCAGCAGCTTGGCCCGAAGCACAGATACGCAGTATTTT. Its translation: CASSLARSTDTQYF.

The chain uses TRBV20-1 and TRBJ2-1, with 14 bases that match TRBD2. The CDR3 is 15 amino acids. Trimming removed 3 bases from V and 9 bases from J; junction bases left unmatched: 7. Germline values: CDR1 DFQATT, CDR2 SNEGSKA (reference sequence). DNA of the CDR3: TGCAGTGCTAGCGTTGGGACTAGCGGGGGCTTTGAGCAGTTCTTC. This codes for CSASVGTSGGFEQFF.

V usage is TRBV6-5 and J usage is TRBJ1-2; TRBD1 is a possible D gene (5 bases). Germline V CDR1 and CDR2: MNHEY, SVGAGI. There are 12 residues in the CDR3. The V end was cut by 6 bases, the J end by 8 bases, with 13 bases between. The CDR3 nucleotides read TGTGCCAGCAGGGCGACAGTACGCGGCTACACCTTC. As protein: CASRATVRGYTF.

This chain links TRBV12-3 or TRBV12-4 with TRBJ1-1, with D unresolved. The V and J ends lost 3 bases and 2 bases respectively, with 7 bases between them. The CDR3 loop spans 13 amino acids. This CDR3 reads CASSLRVNTEAFF. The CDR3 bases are TGTGCCAGCAGTTTGAGAGTAAACACTGAAGCTTTCTTT.

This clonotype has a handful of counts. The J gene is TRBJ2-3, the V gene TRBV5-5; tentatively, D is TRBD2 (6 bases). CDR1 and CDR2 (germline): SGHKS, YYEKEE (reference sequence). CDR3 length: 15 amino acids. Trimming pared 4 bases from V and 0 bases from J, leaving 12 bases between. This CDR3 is CASSPRERSTDTQYF. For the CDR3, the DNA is TGTGCCAGCAGCCCCCGGGAGCGGAGCACAGATACGCAGTATTTT.

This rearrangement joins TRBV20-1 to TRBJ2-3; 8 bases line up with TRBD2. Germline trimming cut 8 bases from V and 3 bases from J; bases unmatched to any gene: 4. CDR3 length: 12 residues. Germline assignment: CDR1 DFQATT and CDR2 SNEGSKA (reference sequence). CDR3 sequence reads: CSPGLGTDTQYF. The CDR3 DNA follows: TGCAGTCCGGGACTAGGGACAGATACGCAGTATTTT.

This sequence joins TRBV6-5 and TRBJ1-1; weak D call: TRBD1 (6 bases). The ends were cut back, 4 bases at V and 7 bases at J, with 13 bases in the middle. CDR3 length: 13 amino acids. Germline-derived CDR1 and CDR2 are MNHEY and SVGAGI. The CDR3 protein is CASSSPRGVEAFF. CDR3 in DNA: TGTGCCAGCAGTTCCCCAAGGGGGGTTGAAGCTTTCTTT.

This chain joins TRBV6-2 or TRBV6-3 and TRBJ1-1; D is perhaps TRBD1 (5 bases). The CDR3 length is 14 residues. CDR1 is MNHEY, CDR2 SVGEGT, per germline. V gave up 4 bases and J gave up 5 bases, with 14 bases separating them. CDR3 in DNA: TGTGCCAGCAGTTTGACGGGGGGTGAAACTGAAGCTTTCTTT. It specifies CASSLTGGETEAFF.

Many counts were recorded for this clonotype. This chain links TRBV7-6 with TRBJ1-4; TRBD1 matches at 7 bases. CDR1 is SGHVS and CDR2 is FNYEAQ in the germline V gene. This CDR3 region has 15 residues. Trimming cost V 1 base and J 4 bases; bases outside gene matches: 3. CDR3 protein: CASSLEGDSNEKLFF. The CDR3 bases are TGTGCCAGCAGCTTAGAAGGGGACAGTAATGAAAAACTGTTTTTT.